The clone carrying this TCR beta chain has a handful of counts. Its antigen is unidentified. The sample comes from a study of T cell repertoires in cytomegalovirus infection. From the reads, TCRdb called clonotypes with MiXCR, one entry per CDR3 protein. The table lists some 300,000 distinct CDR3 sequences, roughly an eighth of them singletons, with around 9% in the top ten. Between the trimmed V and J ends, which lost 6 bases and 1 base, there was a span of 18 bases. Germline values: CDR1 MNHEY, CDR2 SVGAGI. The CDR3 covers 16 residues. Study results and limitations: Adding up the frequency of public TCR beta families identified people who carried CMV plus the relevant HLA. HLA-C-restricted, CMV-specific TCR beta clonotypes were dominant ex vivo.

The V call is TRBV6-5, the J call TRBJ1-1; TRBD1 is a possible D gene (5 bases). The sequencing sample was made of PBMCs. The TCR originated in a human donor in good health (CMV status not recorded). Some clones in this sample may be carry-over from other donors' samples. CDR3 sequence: CASRYLVGGTNTEAFF. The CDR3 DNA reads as TGTGCCAGCAGATATCTAGTGGGGGGGACGAACACTGAAGCTTTCTTT.